The 22 T cell receptor beta chains presented below share a single source sample, sequenced in a study of OX40 agonist ivuxolimab in advanced cancers. Libraries were made using the immunoSEQ multiplex PCR assay. TCRdb re-hosts the immuneACCESS table, in-frame sequences only. Its copies lack some clones; in the studies checked, an unresolved V gene accounts for under half of them, and the cause for the rest is not known. Present in this sample are approximately 82,000 clones, approximately 92% of which were seen just once. The ten biggest clones cover about 0.6% of the sample. Material: CD4+ or CD8+ T cells sorted from blood, obtained in a trial of the OX40 agonist ivuxolimab. The receptors here all came from an adult with an advanced solid tumor such as melanoma, head and neck, liver or kidney cancer.

About this clone itself: Relative to the germline gene, one junction end is altered; a read error may explain this. The identical CDR3 is also encoded by other nucleotide sequences in the sample. The chain has TRBV10-2 and TRBJ1-3; the D is unclear. The CDR3 consists of 14 residues. Per germline, CDR1 WSHSY and CDR2 SAAADI. This CDR3 reads CASSDLYSGNTIYF. The CDR3 DNA sequence: TGCGCCAGCAGTGATCTGTACTCTGGGAACACCATATATTTT.

This rearrangement joins TRBV29-1 to TRBJ1-2; 9 bases map to TRBD1. Germline CDR1 reads SQVTM; CDR2 reads ANQGSEA. J gave up 13 bases and V 3 bases, and 9 bases lay outside the gene matches. The CDR3 length is 12 residues. CDR3 coding DNA: TGCAGCGTTGAGTTAACAGGGGGCGTTTGCACCTTC. This sequence encodes CSVELTGGVCTF.

The chain combines TRBV10-1 with TRBJ2-1, with 12 positions matching TRBD2. There are 15 residues in the CDR3. V was pared by 4 bases and J by 6 bases, with 4 bases of the junction left unmatched. Germline CDR1 is WNHNN and CDR2 is SYGVQD (reference sequence). As DNA, the CDR3 is TGCGCCAGCAGTGTCCAGACTAGCGGGGGCAATGAGCAGTTCTTC. Translation gives CASSVQTSGGNEQFF.

This CDR3 reads CASSLGFSDTQYF. The CDR3 DNA is TGTGCCAGCAGCTTGGGGTTCTCAGATACGCAGTATTTT. The chain uses TRBV7-9 and TRBJ2-3; D gene unclear. Germline-derived CDR1 and CDR2 are SEHNR and FQNEAQ (reference sequence). Trimming took off 3 bases at V and 4 bases at J, with 8 bases between the two ends. CDR3 length equals 13 residues.

This sequence joins TRBV6-6 and TRBJ1-2, with D perhaps matching TRBD1 (5 bases). The V end lost 7 bases, the J end lost 8 bases, and 14 bases lay between the germline ends. The length of the CDR3 is 12 residues. The germline gives CDR1 MNHNY, CDR2 SVGAGI (reference sequence). CDR3 DNA sequence: TGTGCCAGCAATGGGGGAGGGCTGGGCTACACCTTC. Amino acid sequence: CASNGGGLGYTF.

The rearrangement uses TRBV5-4 and TRBJ2-1; D uncertain. Germline CDR1 SGHNT, CDR2 YYREEE (reference sequence). V lost 2 bases and J lost 3, with 12 bases in between. The CDR3 has 15 amino acids. CDR3 residues: CASSFLTDNYNEQFF. The CDR3 DNA reads as TGTGCCAGCAGCTTTCTAACAGATAACTACAATGAGCAGTTCTTC.

The J gene is TRBJ2-2, the V gene TRBV5-4; possibly TRBD2 for D (6 bases). Germline CDR1 is SGHNT and CDR2 is YYREEE (reference sequence). The CDR3 has 15 residues. Trimming took 1 base from V and 4 from J, leaving 11 bases between them. This CDR3 reads CASSLRQGGTGELFF. The CDR3 DNA is TGTGCCAGCAGCTTGCGGCAGGGAGGCACCGGGGAGCTGTTTTTT.

The chain links TRBV5-4 to TRBJ2-7; 8 positions agree with TRBD1. The germline gives CDR1 SGHNT, CDR2 YYREEE (reference sequence). The CDR3 sequence is 15 residues long. The V segment lost 0 bases and the J segment 0 bases; nucleotides outside the gene matches: 2. DNA for the CDR3: TGTGCCAGCAGCTTGGGTGGACAGGGCTCCTACGAGCAGTACTTC. Translation gives CASSLGGQGSYEQYF.

The rearrangement uses TRBV7-9 and TRBJ1-2, with TRBD1 identical over 7 bases. The CDR3 spans 13 residues. Germline V gene sequence: CDR1 SEHNR, CDR2 FQNEAQ (reference sequence). Trimming removed 5 bases from V and 7 bases from J; junction bases left unmatched: 7. This CDR3 is CASSIGDSAGYTF. Written as DNA, the CDR3 is TGTGCCAGCAGCATAGGGGACAGCGCTGGCTACACCTTC. The full variable domain, its missing parts supplied by reference TRBV7-9 and TRBJ1-2, is DTGVSQNPRHKITKRGQNVTFRCDPISEHNRLYWYRQTLGQGPEFLTYFQNEAQLEKSRLLSDRFSAERPKGSFSTLEIQRTEQGDSAMYLCASSIGDSAGYTFGSGTRLTVV.

V is TRBV2 and J is TRBJ1-5; D is undetermined. CDR1 SNHLY and CDR2 FYNNEI come from the germline V gene. The V and J ends lost 7 bases and 0 bases respectively, with 7 bases between them. The CDR3 runs 13 residues. The CDR3 sequence is CASKHISNQPQHF. CDR3 bases: TGTGCCAGCAAACATATTAGCAATCAGCCCCAGCATTTT.

This clone has only a few counts. The chain employs TRBV2 and TRBJ1-2; no clear D gene. CDR1 and CDR2 (germline): SNHLY, FYNNEI. The CDR3 length is 15 residues. The V end was cut by 5 bases, the J end by 0 bases, with 13 bases between. In DNA, the CDR3 is TGTGCCAGCAGTCCTACGACAATAGCTAACTATGGCTACACCTTC. It is translated as CASSPTTIANYGYTF.

The J gene is TRBJ1-6, the V gene TRBV6-5; D perhaps matches TRBD1 (6 bases). Per germline, CDR1 MNHEY and CDR2 SVGAGI. This CDR3 contains 15 residues. The V end lost 4 bases, the J end lost 6 bases, and 13 bases lay between the germline ends. This CDR3 is CASSSGGAGNSPLHF. In nucleotides, the CDR3 is TGTGCCAGCAGTTCGGGGGGGGCAGGTAATTCACCCCTCCACTTT.

This chain joins TRBV19 and TRBJ2-6; D not certain. This CDR3 contains 15 residues. Germline assignment: CDR1 LNHDA and CDR2 SQIVND (reference sequence). The germline V and J ends were trimmed by 9 bases and 0 bases, with 12 bases remaining between them. CDR3 amino acids: CASTLGNSGANVLTF. The CDR3 DNA sequence: TGTGCCAGCACCCTAGGGAACTCTGGGGCCAACGTCCTGACTTTC.

This clone was seen a single time. The rearrangement joins TRBV6-5 to TRBJ1-6; the D is unclear. The length of the CDR3 is 14 residues. V lost 2 bases and J 8 bases, leaving 10 bases between the germline ends. In germline, CDR1 is MNHEY, CDR2 SVGAGI. CDR3 residues: CASSYGRRDSPLHF. The DNA of the CDR3 is TGTGCCAGCAGTTACGGCAGGAGGGATTCACCCCTCCACTTT.

The rearrangement uses TRBV21-1 and TRBJ2-5; the D call in the table, TRBD1, was not verified against the DNA. TRBV21-1 counts as a pseudogene. The CDR3 is 16 amino acids. The chain's CDR3 is CASSPRGDRHQETQYF. The CDR3 DNA reads as TGTGCCAGCAGCCCGCGAGGCGACAGGCACCAAGAGACCCAGTACTTC.

The chain has TRBV11-2 and TRBJ2-5; 8 bases line up with TRBD2. Trimming took 5 bases from V and 1 from J; bases not matched to a gene: 12. The CDR3 is 17 residues long. Germline V lookup: CDR1 SGHAT, CDR2 FQNNGV. The CDR3 sequence is CASSRFSGASPQETQYF. The CDR3 DNA follows: TGTGCCAGCAGCCGATTTAGCGGGGCTTCCCCCCAAGAGACCCAGTACTTC.

V and J are TRBV4-1 and TRBJ1-2; no definite D call. The CDR3 is 13 amino acids. Between the trimmed V and J ends, which lost 1 base and 7 bases, there was a span of 10 bases. Germline V CDR1 and CDR2: MGHRA, YSYEKL. DNA of the CDR3: TGCGCCAGCAGCCAAGTACGGGGTCGTGGCTACACCTTC. It encodes CASSQVRGRGYTF.

The J gene is TRBJ1-3, the V gene TRBV27, with a possible D match to TRBD1 (5 bases). Between the trimmed V and J ends, which lost 5 bases and 5 bases, there was a span of 16 bases. Germline CDR1 is MNHEY and CDR2 is SMNVEV (reference sequence). This CDR3 is 15 amino acids long. CDR3 sequence (DNA): TGTGCCAGCAGTCCCTTAACCGGGGGGAGAAACACCATATATTTT. Translated: CASSPLTGGRNTIYF.

This chain joins TRBV6-1 and TRBJ1-2; D gene unclear. Between the trimmed V and J ends, which lost 2 bases and 4 bases, there was a span of 5 bases. The CDR3 consists of 12 residues. Germline assignment: CDR1 MNHNS and CDR2 SASEGT. The CDR3 protein is CASSEWVYGYTF. In DNA form, the CDR3 reads TGTGCCAGCAGTGAATGGGTCTATGGCTACACCTTC.

The J gene is TRBJ2-7, the V gene TRBV2, with 8 bases identical to TRBD2. Germline CDR1 reads SNHLY; CDR2 reads FYNNEI. The CDR3 runs 15 residues. V lost 6 bases and J lost 4; bases outside the gene matches: 11. The CDR3 sequence: CASSETVSGGYEQYF. The DNA for the CDR3 is TGTGCCAGCAGCGAAACAGTCTCGGGGGGGTACGAGCAGTACTTC.

This chain connects TRBV27 to TRBJ1-2, with D perhaps matching TRBD1 (5 bases). The CDR3 sequence is 15 residues long. Trimming removed 3 bases at V and 7 bases at J, with 18 bases between. CDR1 and CDR2 (germline): MNHEY, SMNVEV (reference sequence). CDR3 sequence reads: CASSFAAGRVLGYTF. The CDR3, as DNA: TGTGCCAGCAGTTTTGCAGCAGGGCGCGTTCTTGGCTACACCTTC.

V usage is TRBV5-8 and J usage is TRBJ2-1; 8 nucleotides line up with TRBD2. Trimming removed 4 bases from V and 3 bases from J; junction bases left unmatched: 9. There are 16 residues in the CDR3. In germline, CDR1 is SGHTS, CDR2 YDEGEE. CDR3 protein: CASSPSGGDFYNEQFF. CDR3 sequence (DNA): TGTGCCAGCAGCCCAAGCGGGGGTGACTTCTACAATGAGCAGTTCTTC.